This entry lists 28 T cell receptor beta chains sequenced from one sample in a study of a mutant IDH1 vaccine in newly diagnosed glioma (dated by TCRdb to about 2021). Preparation of the library involved the immunoSEQ multiplex PCR assay. TCRdb holds this immuneACCESS table with in-frame rearrangements only. Some clones are missing; in checked studies, unresolved V genes explain under half, and the rest has no known cause. This sample holds fewer than 65,000 clones; about 74% were observed only once. Clones ranked in the top ten supply less than 2% of the sample. The time point label for this specimen denotes: baseline, week 1 (first vaccination visit). In the paper's terms, the treatment or condition label means: pre-vaccination baseline after standard-of-care therapy. The sample was PBMCs, taken from a glioma patient treated with radiotherapy, temozolomide or both. All receptors come from a woman between 40 and 50 years old with glioma.

The V call is TRBV6-5, the J call TRBJ2-7; D may match TRBD1 or TRBD2 (5 bases each). In germline, CDR1 is MNHEY, CDR2 SVGAGI. The ends were cut back, 2 bases at V and 6 bases at J, with 11 bases in the middle. The CDR3 is made up of 13 amino acids. The CDR3 bases are TGTGCCAGCAGTTACGCCGGGACCCGCGAGCAGTACTTC. Its translation is CASSYAGTREQYF.

V gene TRBV6-1 combines with J gene TRBJ2-5, with D maybe TRBD1 (6 bases). This CDR3 has 14 residues. Germline CDR1 MNHNS, CDR2 SASEGT. Trimming cost V 1 base and J 4 bases, with 10 bases left between them. The CDR3 reads CASSEGGPVETQYF. CDR3 DNA: TGTGCCAGCAGTGAAGGGGGGCCGGTAGAGACCCAGTACTTC.

The CDR3 DNA reads as TGTGCCAGCAGTCCCCGGGGACAGGGAGTAACCCTCCACTTT. Its protein is CASSPRGQGVTLHF. The chain combines TRBV6-6 with TRBJ1-6, with 9 bases identical to TRBD1. Germline V lookup: CDR1 MNHNY, CDR2 SVGAGI (reference sequence). The CDR3 runs 14 residues. The J segment lost 14 bases and the V segment lost 5 bases, leaving 10 bases of the junction unmatched.

The chain couples TRBV6-6 to TRBJ1-5; D gene uncertain. CDR1 MNHNY and CDR2 SVGAGI come from the germline V gene (reference sequence). The length of the CDR3 is 16 residues. The V and J ends lost 0 bases and 7 bases respectively, with 16 bases between them. The CDR3 loop reads CASSYSKPRPGQPQHF. The CDR3, as DNA: TGTGCCAGCAGTTACTCGAAACCCCGTCCCGGGCAGCCCCAGCATTTT.

The sample holds a few counts of this clone. The V call is TRBV5-1, the J call TRBJ1-1; D may be TRBD1 (6 bases). This CDR3 has 14 residues. V gave up 3 bases and J gave up 7 bases, with 16 bases separating them. CDR1 is SGHRS and CDR2 is YFSETQ in the germline V gene. CDR3 nucleotide sequence: TGCGCCAGCAGCTCGTACAGGGTGCAAGGTGAAGCTTTCTTT. Translation: CASSSYRVQGEAFF. Complete variable domain (other parts from reference TRBV5-1 and TRBJ1-1): KAGVTQTPRYLIKTRGQQVTLSCSPISGHRSVSWYQQTPGQGLQFLFEYFSETQRNKGNFPGRFSGRQFSNSRSEMNVSTLELGDSALYLCASSSYRVQGEAFFGQGTRLTVV.

This clone was counted a few times. The chain has TRBV2 and TRBJ2-7; no firm D call. This CDR3 has 16 amino acids. Germline V gene lookup returns CDR1 SNHLY and CDR2 FYNNEI. With 6 bases removed from V and 2 bases from J, the gap between germline ends came to 20 bases. In DNA form, the CDR3 reads TGTGCCAGCAGGATATCATCTTCCGTAGGGCCCTACGAGCAGTACTTC. Translation: CASRISSSVGPYEQYF.

The DNA of the CDR3 is TGTGCCAGCAGCAACCAGGGGGCCAAGTTTTACGAGCAGTACTTC. Translating it yields CASSNQGAKFYEQYF. This chain connects TRBV7-8 to TRBJ2-7, with 8 positions matching TRBD1. The CDR3 has 15 residues. Germline-derived CDR1 and CDR2 are SGHVS and FQNEAQ. V gave up 5 bases and J gave up 4 bases; unmatched junction bases: 10.

V usage is TRBV13 and J usage is TRBJ1-2; 7 bases agree with TRBD1. The V gene end was trimmed by 0 bases and the J gene end by 5 bases; junction bases not matched to a gene: 6. CDR1 is PRHDT, CDR2 FYEKMQ, per germline (reference sequence). CDR3 size: 15 residues. The CDR3 here is CASSLGGTALYGYTF. The CDR3 DNA reads TGTGCCAGCAGCTTAGGCGGGACAGCACTATATGGCTACACCTTC.

The chain carries TRBV15 and TRBJ1-6; D gene ambiguous. CDR3 size: 16 residues. Germline loops: CDR1 LNHNV, CDR2 YYDKDF (reference sequence). The V gene lost 1 base and the J gene lost 10 bases, with 17 bases spanning the gap. The CDR3 DNA follows: TGTGCCACCAGCAGAGCCGGGCCCTCGGGCAGCTCACCCCTCCACTTT. As protein: CATSRAGPSGSSPLHF.

CDR3 sequence: CASSRGAALRNTEAFF. The CDR3 coding sequence is TGCGCCAGCAGCCGAGGGGCTGCCTTACGGAACACTGAAGCTTTCTTT. This chain links TRBV4-1 with TRBJ1-1; D is perhaps TRBD1 (5 bases). The CDR3 sequence is 16 residues long. V shed 4 bases and J shed 1 base, with 16 bases lying between them. The germline gives CDR1 MGHRA, CDR2 YSYEKL.

The CDR3 bases are TGTGCCAGCAGCTTGGACCTCAGGGGGCAGGAGCAGTACTTC. This codes for CASSLDLRGQEQYF. The chain combines TRBV5-8 with TRBJ2-7; TRBD1 matches at 8 bases. Trimming removed 0 bases from V and 7 bases from J; junction bases left unmatched: 6. The CDR3 sequence is 14 residues long. In germline, CDR1 is SGHTS, CDR2 YDEGEE.

The chain joins TRBV5-6 to TRBJ2-7; 7 nucleotides align to TRBD1. This CDR3 contains 16 residues. With 2 bases clipped from V and 0 bases from J, the junction kept 8 bases outside the gene matches. Germline loops: CDR1 SGHDT, CDR2 YYEEEE. CDR3 sequence: CASSLPGTATSYEQYF. For the CDR3, the DNA is TGTGCCAGCAGCTTACCCGGGACAGCCACCTCCTACGAGCAGTACTTC.

The CDR3 coding sequence is TGTGCCAGCAGCAAACAGGGCCCCTATCAGGGCTACACCTTC. This translates into CASSKQGPYQGYTF. The V and J genes are TRBV6-5 and TRBJ1-2, with D perhaps TRBD1 (6 bases). Germline CDR1 MNHEY, CDR2 SVGAGI. V was trimmed by 6 bases and J by 8 bases, leaving 19 bases between them. The CDR3 runs to 14 residues.

The chain is built from TRBV9 and TRBJ2-7, with a possible D match to TRBD1 (6 bases). The CDR3 sequence is 15 residues long. Trimming pared 0 bases from V and 2 bases from J, leaving 12 bases between. From germline, CDR1 is SGDLS and CDR2 YYNGEE. The CDR3 DNA follows: TGTGCCAGCAGCGTAGGGAACAGGGAAACCTACGAGCAGTACTTC. Amino acid sequence: CASSVGNRETYEQYF.

The rearrangement links TRBV29-1 to TRBJ2-7, with D tentatively TRBD1 (6 bases). This CDR3 is 14 amino acids long. Germline V gives CDR1 SQVTM, CDR2 ANQGSEA. V was clipped by 7 bases and J by 1 base, with 17 bases between them. The CDR3 DNA reads as TGCAGCGCCAAAAAGACAGGTAGATCCTACGAGCAGTACTTC. Amino acids: CSAKKTGRSYEQYF.

The chain recombines TRBV2 with TRBJ1-4; TRBD1 matches 8 bases. Germline-derived CDR1 and CDR2 are SNHLY and FYNNEI. The CDR3 is 15 residues long. The J segment lost 2 bases and the V segment lost 5 bases, leaving 4 bases of the junction unmatched. The CDR3 loop reads CASSLQGGTNEKLFF. CDR3 nucleotide sequence: TGTGCCAGCAGTCTACAGGGGGGGACTAATGAAAAACTGTTTTTT.

The chain is built from TRBV7-2 and TRBJ1-6, with D unclear. V was shortened by 1 base and J by 7 bases, with 5 bases between the two germline ends. The CDR3 consists of 13 residues. Germline V gives CDR1 SGHTA, CDR2 FQGNSA. CDR3 sequence (DNA): TGTGCCAGCAGCTTAGTAGGGAATTCACCCCTCCACTTT. Its translation: CASSLVGNSPLHF.

The chain's CDR3 is CASSSRTSGVYSYEQYF. In DNA form, the CDR3 reads TGTGCCAGCAGTTCGCGGACTAGCGGGGTCTACTCCTACGAGCAGTACTTC. The chain is built from TRBV5-4 and TRBJ2-7; TRBD2 matches at 12 bases. The ends lost 5 bases at V and 0 bases at J; junction bases unmatched: 9. CDR1 is SGHNT, CDR2 YYREEE, per germline (reference sequence). The CDR3 covers 17 residues.

This chain links TRBV30 with TRBJ2-7; no reliable D call. V lost 0 bases and J 3 bases, leaving 9 bases between the germline ends. The CDR3 totals 13 residues. CDR1 is GTSNPN, CDR2 SVGIG, per germline (reference sequence). The CDR3 reads CAWSVMNGYEQYF. The CDR3 nucleotides are TGTGCCTGGAGTGTAATGAACGGCTACGAGCAGTACTTC.

Only one count was recorded for this clone. V usage is TRBV20-1 and J usage is TRBJ1-4; D unclear. The V end was cut by 3 bases, the J end by 7 bases, with 6 bases between. The CDR3 covers 11 residues. From germline, CDR1 is DFQATT and CDR2 SNEGSKA (reference sequence). CDR3 sequence reads: CSASRPEKLFF. The DNA for the CDR3 is TGCAGTGCTAGTAGGCCTGAAAAACTGTTTTTT.

The chain uses TRBV7-9 and TRBJ1-1; no definite D call. CDR3 length: 12 amino acids. The V and J ends lost 3 bases and 6 bases respectively, with 8 bases between them. Germline loops: CDR1 SEHNR, CDR2 FQNEAQ (reference sequence). CDR3 protein: CASSFGVAEAFF. DNA of the CDR3: TGTGCCAGCAGCTTTGGAGTGGCTGAAGCTTTCTTT. The variable domain in full, with the rest retrieved from reference TRBV7-9 and TRBJ1-1, is DTGVSQNPRHKITKRGQNVTFRCDPISEHNRLYWYRQTLGQGPEFLTYFQNEAQLEKSRLLSDRFSAERPKGSFSTLEIQRTEQGDSAMYLCASSFGVAEAFFGQGTRLTVV.

CDR3 in DNA: TGTGCCAGCACTAGCGAAGGGGGCATGGACGGGGAGCTGTTTTTT. This translates into CASTSEGGMDGELFF. The chain combines TRBV6-5 with TRBJ2-2; TRBD1 is a possible D gene (7 bases). Germline V gives CDR1 MNHEY, CDR2 SVGAGI. Trimming pared 7 bases from V and 7 bases from J, leaving 19 bases between. This CDR3 comprises 15 residues.

The chain combines TRBV5-4 with TRBJ1-1; 8 nucleotides align to TRBD1. Germline values: CDR1 SGHNT, CDR2 YYREEE (reference sequence). V lost 4 bases and J lost 4; bases outside the gene matches: 6. The CDR3 is 14 residues long. CDR3 DNA: TGTGCCAGCAGCGTCTCAGGGGGCACCACTGAAGCTTTCTTT. Encoded protein: CASSVSGGTTEAFF.

This clone came up a few times. V usage is TRBV10-3 and J usage is TRBJ1-2; D is uncertain. The CDR3 covers 14 residues. Per the germline V gene, CDR1 is ENHRY and CDR2 is SYGVKD. The germline V and J ends were trimmed by 0 bases and 7 bases, with 12 bases remaining between them. The CDR3 DNA reads TGTGCCATCAGTGAGTCTTTAGCCCGCTCTGGCTACACCTTC. It specifies CAISESLARSGYTF.

The chain couples TRBV20-1 to TRBJ1-2; no definite D call. Germline V gene lookup returns CDR1 DFQATT and CDR2 SNEGSKA (reference sequence). With 3 bases removed from V and 4 bases from J, the gap between germline ends came to 6 bases. CDR3 length: 11 residues. The CDR3: CSARTIYGYTF. The CDR3 DNA reads as TGCAGTGCTAGGACGATCTATGGCTACACCTTC.

The chain combines TRBV6-1 with TRBJ2-7; the D call may be TRBD1 or TRBD2 (6 bases each). CDR3 length: 12 amino acids. V gave up 7 bases and J gave up 5 bases, with 12 bases separating them. Germline V gene data show CDR1 as MNHNS and CDR2 as SASEGT. The CDR3 sequence: CASTRRGDEQYF. CDR3 bases: TGTGCCAGCACACGAAGGGGGGACGAGCAGTACTTC.

The gene calls are TRBV4-1 and TRBJ1-2, with a possible D match to TRBD1 (6 bases). From germline, CDR1 is MGHRA and CDR2 YSYEKL. V was cut by 6 bases and J by 4 bases, with 21 bases left in between. CDR3 size: 16 residues. CDR3 bases: TGCGCCAGCAGGACGACTACCGGCGGGGGCCCCTATGGCTACACCTTC. Its protein product is CASRTTTGGGPYGYTF.

J is TRBJ2-7 and V is TRBV30; D gene uncertain. Trimming removed 5 bases from V and 4 bases from J, with 9 bases in between. CDR3 length: 11 residues. Germline CDR1 and CDR2: GTSNPN and SVGIG (reference sequence). CDR3 nucleotides: TGTGCCTGGGGCCAAGGGTACGAGCAGTACTTC. As protein: CAWGQGYEQYF.